This is a list of T cell receptor beta chains from one sample in a study of blood T cell repertoires in COVID-19. Method: immunoSEQ multiplex PCR; TCRdb's copy keeps in-frame clones and lacks some. Of around 190,000 clones listed, about 88% are singletons. Sequenced material: peripheral blood. The source of these receptors is a man aged 50 to 60 with COVID-19, enrolled during active disease. Both conserved end residues are part of each CDR3. A D gene is named only where the DNA matches it firmly. Clone size is given for some rows only: seen once, a few or many times, or a class if the clone is expanded.

clone_size j_call d_call v_call cdr3_aa cdr3_nt
NA TRBJ1-5 NA TRBV30 CAWSDFSNQPQHF TGTGCCTGGAGCGACTTTAGCAATCAGCCCCAGCATTTT
NA TRBJ1-2 NA TRBV10-3 CAVSRERNYGYTF TGTGCCGTATCACGGGAGCGGAACTATGGCTACACCTTC
NA TRBJ1-1 NA TRBV19 CASSIGWAEEAFF TGTGCCAGTAGTATCGGCTGGGCTGAGGAAGCTTTCTTT
NA TRBJ2-7 TRBD1 TRBV9 CASSASGTEQVEQYF TGTGCCAGCAGCGCCTCCGGGACAGAACAGGTCGAGCAGTACTTC
NA TRBJ2-7 NA TRBV15 CATSRVTGITSYEQYF TGTGCCACCAGCAGAGTAACAGGTATAACCTCCTACGAGCAGTACTTC
NA TRBJ2-1 TRBD1 TRBV7-3 CASSPSPGTAPPYNEQFF TGTGCCAGCAGCCCCTCTCCGGGGACAGCTCCCCCTTACAATGAGCAGTTCTTC
NA TRBJ1-1 NA TRBV2 CASTSRVRTEAFF TGTGCCAGCACCTCCAGGGTTAGGACTGAAGCTTTCTTT
NA TRBJ1-5 NA TRBV7-2 CASSLAEQGNQPQHF TGTGCCAGCAGCTTAGCGGAACAGGGCAATCAGCCCCAGCATTTT
NA TRBJ2-7 NA TRBV12-3/TRBV12-4 CASSLVESAQYF TGTGCCAGCAGTTTAGTGGAGTCGGCGCAGTACTTC
NA TRBJ1-3 NA TRBV7-9 CASSFGGVLGNTIYF TGTGCCAGCAGCTTCGGGGGGGTGTTGGGAAACACCATATATTTT
NA TRBJ1-5 NA TRBV21-1 CASSKEDRENQPQHF TGTGCCAGCAGCAAAGAGGACAGGGAAAATCAGCCCCAGCATTTT
NA TRBJ2-1 NA TRBV19 CASSDGGSGRRSYNEQFF TGTGCCAGTAGTGACGGAGGGTCGGGAAGGAGGTCCTACAATGAGCAGTTCTTC
NA TRBJ2-7 TRBD1 TRBV5-6 CASSARQGAAYEQYF TGTGCCAGCAGCGCGCGTCAGGGGGCTGCCTACGAGCAGTACTTC
NA TRBJ2-5 NA TRBV4-1 CASSLQGGQETQYF TGCGCCAGCAGCCTTCAGGGGGGACAAGAGACCCAGTACTTC
NA TRBJ2-1 TRBD1 TRBV10-3 CAISEAVQGARDEQFF TGTGCCATCAGTGAGGCGGTACAGGGGGCGAGGGATGAGCAGTTCTTC
once TRBJ1-4 NA TRBV3-1/TRBV3-2 CASSQVGRANEKLFF TGTGCCAGCAGCCAAGTCGGGAGGGCTAATGAAAAACTGTTTTTT
NA TRBJ2-3 NA TRBV5-6 CASSLDARDTDTQYF TGTGCCAGCAGCTTGGATGCCAGGGACACAGATACGCAGTATTTT
NA TRBJ2-3 NA TRBV5-6 CASSRVRVAQYF TGTGCCAGCAGCAGGGTGCGGGTGGCGCAGTATTTT
NA TRBJ1-1 TRBD1 TRBV6-1 CASSEQGDTEAFF TGTGCCAGCAGTGAACAGGGGGACACTGAAGCTTTCTTT
once TRBJ2-7 TRBD1 TRBV7-9 CASSLRDSSYEQYF TGTGCCAGCAGCTTAAGGGACAGCTCATACGAGCAGTACTTC
NA TRBJ2-4 TRBD1 TRBV6-5 CASSLTQGDIQYF TGTGCCAGCAGCCTCACACAGGGGGACATTCAGTACTTC
NA TRBJ2-7 TRBD2 TRBV9 CASSVDPAGASKQYF TGTGCCAGCAGCGTAGACCCAGCGGGGGCATCGAAGCAGTACTTC